The clone carrying this T cell receptor (beta chain) was seen at least ten times. TCRdb re-called the 5' RACE reads with MiXCR, one entry per CDR3 protein. This table has roughly 99,000 distinct CDR3 sequences, under 15% appearing once. The data are from a study of T-cell memory formation after mild COVID-19. Overall study: Clusters were largely donor specific.

CDR1 and CDR2 (germline): MNHEY, SVGAGI. The V gene lost 2 bases and the J gene lost 3 bases, with 7 bases spanning the gap. The CDR3 is made up of 13 amino acids. V and J are TRBV6-5 and TRBJ1-2; D gene uncertain. The sample was PBMCs or a T cell subset sorted from them (not recorded which). This clonotype was obtained from a man younger than 35 who had mild COVID-19 (a few samples of this study predate the infection). Cell type and time point are not known. The CDR3 protein is CASSYGSYYGYTF. In DNA form, the CDR3 reads TGTGCCAGCAGTTACGGATCATACTATGGCTACACCTTC.